The 8 T cell receptor beta chains reported below all come from one sample, sequenced in a study of blood T cell repertoires in COVID-19. Produced via immunoSEQ multiplex PCR; TCRdb's table is partial and in-frame only. The table records about 240,000 clones, 82% of them present only once. Sequences were obtained from peripheral blood. These receptor sequences come from a woman aged 55-69 years with active or convalescent COVID-19.

This clone was seen only a few times. The V call is TRBV11-2, the J call TRBJ2-2; possibly TRBD1 for D (6 bases). Germline assignment: CDR1 SGHAT and CDR2 FQNNGV. Trimming pared 5 bases from V and 1 base from J, leaving 11 bases between. The CDR3 sequence is 15 residues long. CDR3 protein: CASSRTALNTGELFF. The CDR3 DNA is TGTGCCAGCAGCCGGACAGCCTTGAACACCGGGGAGCTGTTTTTT.

The chain employs TRBV11-3 and TRBJ2-1, with a weak D call TRBD2 (6 bases). V dropped 6 bases and J dropped 0 bases, with 9 bases sitting between them. CDR3 length: 14 residues. CDR1 SGHNT and CDR2 YENEEA come from the germline V gene. CDR3 coding DNA: TGTGCCAGCAGGATAGCGGACTCCTACAATGAGCAGTTCTTC. It specifies CASRIADSYNEQFF. The complete variable domain, with remaining parts taken from reference TRBV11-3 and TRBJ2-1, reads EAGVVQSPRYKIIEKKQPVAFWCNPISGHNTLYWYLQNLGQGPELLIRYENEEAVDDSQLPKDRFSAERLKGVDSTLKIQPAELGDSAVYLCASRIADSYNEQFFGPGTRLTVL.

The chain combines TRBV11-3 with TRBJ2-1; D is perhaps TRBD1 (6 bases). Germline V CDR1 and CDR2: SGHNT, YENEEA. V was clipped by 5 bases and J by 8 bases, with 22 bases between them. The CDR3 contains 16 residues. The CDR3, as DNA: TGTGCCAGCAGCCTAAGGGGATCCGAAGGGGGAGATGAGCAGTTCTTC. Its protein product is CASSLRGSEGGDEQFF. Full variable domain (remainder filled in from reference TRBV11-3 and TRBJ2-1): EAGVVQSPRYKIIEKKQPVAFWCNPISGHNTLYWYLQNLGQGPELLIRYENEEAVDDSQLPKDRFSAERLKGVDSTLKIQPAELGDSAVYLCASSLRGSEGGDEQFFGPGTRLTVL.

The sample holds a few counts of this clone. The CDR3 bases are TGTGCCAGCAGCCTCGGGGACAGGGTTTCACCCCTCCACTTT. This sequence encodes CASSLGDRVSPLHF. The rearrangement uses TRBV11-2 and TRBJ1-6; 9 positions agree with TRBD1. Germline values: CDR1 SGHAT, CDR2 FQNNGV. The V and J ends lost 5 bases and 9 bases, in that order; junction bases with no gene match: 5. The length of the CDR3 is 14 residues. Variable domain in full (rest from reference TRBV11-2 and TRBJ1-6): EAGVAQSPRYKIIEKRQSVAFWCNPISGHATLYWYQQILGQGPKLLIQFQNNGVVDDSQLPKDRFSAERLKGVDSTLKIQPAKLEDSAVYLCASSLGDRVSPLHFGNGTRLTVT.

V and J are TRBV19 and TRBJ2-5; D might be TRBD2 (6 bases). Germline V lookup: CDR1 LNHDA, CDR2 SQIVND (reference sequence). V was shortened by 9 bases and J by 0 bases, with 11 bases between the two germline ends. This CDR3 region has 13 residues. DNA of the CDR3: TGTGCCAGCCACGGGGACTACCAAGAGACCCAGTACTTC. Translated: CASHGDYQETQYF.

J is TRBJ1-5 and V is TRBV12-3 or TRBV12-4; D remains ambiguous. Trimming took 4 bases from V and 6 from J, leaving 10 bases between them. The length of the CDR3 is 13 residues. The CDR3 sequence: CASSSRGGQPQHF. CDR3 DNA: TGTGCCAGCAGTTCCCGGGGTGGTCAGCCCCAGCATTTT.

V gene TRBV19 combines with J gene TRBJ1-2, with 7 bases aligning to TRBD1. Trimming removed 6 bases from V and 5 bases from J; junction bases left unmatched: 9. Germline CDR1 LNHDA, CDR2 SQIVND (reference sequence). The CDR3 length is 14 residues. The CDR3 loop reads CASSFQGGPYGYTF. The CDR3 DNA is TGTGCCAGTAGCTTCCAGGGGGGTCCATATGGCTACACCTTC. The full variable domain, in which reference TRBV19 and TRBJ1-2 provide the parts outside the CDR3, is DGGITQSPKYLFRKEGQNVTLSCEQNLNHDAMYWYRQDPGQGLRLIYYSQIVNDFQKGDIAEGYSVSREKKESFPLTVTSAQKNPTAFYLCASSFQGGPYGYTFGSGTRLTVV.

The genes are TRBV6-5 and TRBJ1-1; 7 bases are shared with TRBD1. V dropped 2 bases and J dropped 6; count of bases not matched to a gene: 6. CDR1 MNHEY and CDR2 SVGAGI come from the germline V gene. The CDR3 is 14 residues long. The chain's CDR3 is CASSYGNQGAEAFF. DNA of the CDR3: TGTGCCAGCAGTTACGGGAACCAGGGGGCTGAAGCTTTCTTT.